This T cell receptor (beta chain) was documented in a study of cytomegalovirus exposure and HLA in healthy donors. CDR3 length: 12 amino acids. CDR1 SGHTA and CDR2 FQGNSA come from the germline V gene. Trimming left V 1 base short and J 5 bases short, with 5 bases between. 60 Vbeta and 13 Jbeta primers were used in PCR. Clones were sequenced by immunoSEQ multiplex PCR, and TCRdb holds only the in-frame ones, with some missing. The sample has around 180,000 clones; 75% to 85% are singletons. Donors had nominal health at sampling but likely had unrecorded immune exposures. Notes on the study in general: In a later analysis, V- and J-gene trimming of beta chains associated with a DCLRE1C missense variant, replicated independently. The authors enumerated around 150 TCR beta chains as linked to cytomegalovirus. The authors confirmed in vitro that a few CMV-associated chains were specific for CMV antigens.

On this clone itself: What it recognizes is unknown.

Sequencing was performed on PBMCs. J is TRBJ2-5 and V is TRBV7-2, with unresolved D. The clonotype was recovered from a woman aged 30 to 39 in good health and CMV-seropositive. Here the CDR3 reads CASSLVGETQYF. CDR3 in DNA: TGTGCCAGCAGCTTAGTGGGCGAGACCCAGTACTTC.